Listed below are T cell receptor beta chains from one sample, sequenced in a study of cytomegalovirus exposure and HLA in healthy donors. The table came from immunoSEQ multiplex PCR; TCRdb's copy has only in-frame clones and leaves some out. The sample holds approximately 110,000 clones, about 80% seen once. The specimen sequenced was PBMCs. The source of these receptors is a woman under 40 in good health and CMV-seropositive. CDR3s include the opening cysteine and the closing phenylalanine or tryptophan. Each record gives: V gene, D gene, clone size, J gene, CDR3 protein, CDR3 DNA. D genes are given only for firm matches. Clone size appears in some rows only: once, few, many, or a class for an expanded clone.

v_call: TRBV7-9; d_call: NA; clone_size: once; j_call: TRBJ1-6; cdr3_aa: CASSFPERSPLHF; cdr3_nt: TGTGCCAGCAGCTTTCCAGAACGTTCACCCCTCCACTTT
v_call: TRBV2; d_call: TRBD1; clone_size: NA; j_call: TRBJ1-5; cdr3_aa: CASSGTGGNQPQHF; cdr3_nt: TGTGCCAGCAGTGGGACAGGGGGCAATCAGCCCCAGCATTTT
v_call: TRBV10-3; d_call: TRBD1; clone_size: NA; j_call: TRBJ2-1; cdr3_aa: CASRGSRQGIPYEQFF; cdr3_nt: TGTGCCTCTCGCGGTTCTCGACAGGGGATCCCGTATGAGCAGTTCTTC
v_call: TRBV29-1; d_call: NA; clone_size: NA; j_call: TRBJ2-5; cdr3_aa: CSVGQDQETQYF; cdr3_nt: TGCAGCGTTGGACAGGATCAAGAGACCCAGTACTTC
v_call: TRBV27; d_call: NA; clone_size: NA; j_call: TRBJ1-5; cdr3_aa: CASSAVGAQPQHF; cdr3_nt: TGTGCCAGCAGTGCGGTTGGGGCTCAGCCCCAGCATTTT
v_call: TRBV2; d_call: NA; clone_size: few; j_call: TRBJ1-5; cdr3_aa: CAVATEVNQPQHF; cdr3_nt: TGTGCCGTCGCGACTGAAGTCAATCAGCCCCAGCATTTT
v_call: TRBV30; d_call: NA; clone_size: NA; j_call: TRBJ2-1; cdr3_aa: CAWSVARGTYNEQFF; cdr3_nt: TGTGCCTGGAGTGTGGCTAGAGGGACCTACAATGAGCAGTTCTTC
v_call: TRBV5-1; d_call: TRBD1; clone_size: NA; j_call: TRBJ2-2; cdr3_aa: CASSPNPRDRTTGELFF; cdr3_nt: TGCGCCAGCAGCCCTAATCCCCGGGACAGGACTACCGGGGAGCTGTTTTTT
v_call: TRBV6-5; d_call: TRBD2; clone_size: NA; j_call: TRBJ2-5; cdr3_aa: CASNRLAGPAGTQYF; cdr3_nt: TGTGCCAGCAATAGACTAGCGGGCCCAGCAGGGACCCAGTACTTC
v_call: TRBV30; d_call: NA; clone_size: once; j_call: TRBJ1-6; cdr3_aa: CARTGNQNSPLHF; cdr3_nt: TGTGCCCGGACGGGAAACCAAAATTCACCCCTCCACTTT
v_call: TRBV10-3; d_call: TRBD1; clone_size: NA; j_call: TRBJ1-1; cdr3_aa: CAITPTGGVNTEAFF; cdr3_nt: TGTGCCATCACTCCGACAGGGGGTGTGAACACTGAAGCTTTCTTT
v_call: TRBV13; d_call: NA; clone_size: NA; j_call: TRBJ1-1; cdr3_aa: CASSPSRWEGTEAFF; cdr3_nt: TGTGCCAGCAGCCCCTCGCGTTGGGAGGGCACTGAAGCTTTCTTT
v_call: TRBV6-5; d_call: TRBD1; clone_size: NA; j_call: TRBJ2-7; cdr3_aa: CASSRQGIYEQYF; cdr3_nt: TGTGCCAGCAGTCGACAGGGCATCTACGAGCAGTACTTC
v_call: TRBV30; d_call: NA; clone_size: NA; j_call: TRBJ2-7; cdr3_aa: CAWSRGGASREQYF; cdr3_nt: TGTGCCTGGAGTAGGGGGGGCGCGAGTAGGGAGCAGTACTTC
v_call: TRBV6-4; d_call: TRBD2; clone_size: NA; j_call: TRBJ2-3; cdr3_aa: CASRASGGDTDTQYF; cdr3_nt: TGTGCCAGCAGAGCTAGCGGGGGAGACACAGATACGCAGTATTTT
v_call: TRBV6-1; d_call: NA; clone_size: NA; j_call: TRBJ2-7; cdr3_aa: CASTGQSYEQYF; cdr3_nt: TGTGCCAGCACCGGACAGAGCTACGAGCAGTACTTC
v_call: TRBV10-3; d_call: TRBD1; clone_size: NA; j_call: TRBJ1-2; cdr3_aa: CAIRQGADYGYTF; cdr3_nt: TGTGCCATCAGACAGGGGGCCGACTATGGCTACACCTTC
v_call: TRBV4-1; d_call: TRBD1; clone_size: NA; j_call: TRBJ2-7; cdr3_aa: CASSQLGGDYEQYF; cdr3_nt: TGCGCCAGCAGTCAACTAGGGGGCGACTACGAGCAGTACTTC
v_call: TRBV20-1; d_call: NA; clone_size: NA; j_call: TRBJ1-1; cdr3_aa: CSAGGGFEAFF; cdr3_nt: TGCAGTGCCGGGGGGGGGTTTGAAGCTTTCTTT
v_call: TRBV7-8; d_call: NA; clone_size: NA; j_call: TRBJ1-6; cdr3_aa: CASSLASGSPLHF; cdr3_nt: TGTGCCAGCAGCTTAGCTAGCGGATCACCCCTCCACTTT
v_call: TRBV10-2; d_call: TRBD1; clone_size: NA; j_call: TRBJ1-5; cdr3_aa: CASSESGTANQPQHF; cdr3_nt: TGCGCCAGCAGTGAGTCAGGGACAGCTAATCAGCCCCAGCATTTT
v_call: TRBV9; d_call: NA; clone_size: NA; j_call: TRBJ1-1; cdr3_aa: CASSVGQTEAFF; cdr3_nt: TGTGCCAGCAGCGTAGGGCAGACTGAAGCTTTCTTT
v_call: TRBV10-3; d_call: NA; clone_size: NA; j_call: TRBJ2-7; cdr3_aa: CAISAAGLTRYEQYF; cdr3_nt: TGTGCCATCAGCGCCGCGGGATTAACGCGGTACGAGCAGTACTTC